This TCR beta chain was documented in a study of T cell changes during pregnancy in multiple sclerosis. Germline CDR1 reads MNHNY; CDR2 reads SVGAGI (reference sequence). Between the trimmed V and J ends, which lost 0 bases and 7 bases, there was a span of 9 bases. The CDR3 has 14 residues. Data came from immunoSEQ multiplex PCR; TCRdb stores just in-frame clones and leaves some out. In the table there are 75,000 to 95,000 clones, 93% of which are singletons. Sequencing used peripheral blood, obtained in the second trimester of pregnancy. The receptor comes from a female donor with multiple sclerosis, enrolled in a pregnancy study. The chain joins TRBV6-6 to TRBJ1-4; D is unclear. As DNA, the CDR3 is TGTGCCAGCAGTTACTCGGTGGCAGTTGAAAAACTGTTTTTT. As protein: CASSYSVAVEKLFF.